Each of the 23 T cell receptor beta chains below was sequenced from the same sample in a study of blood T cell repertoires in COVID-19. Sequencing used immunoSEQ multiplex PCR; TCRdb keeps in-frame clones, though not all of them. The sample consists of about 62,000 clones, around 86% of them appearing once. Sequencing input: peripheral blood. Receptor source: a woman at least 80 years old with acute or convalescent COVID-19.

The genes are TRBV10-3 and TRBJ1-1; D not resolved. The germline CDR1 and CDR2 sequences are ENHRY and SYGVKD. V lost 8 bases to trimming and J lost 0 bases, with 10 bases between them. CDR3 length: 13 residues. CDR3 nucleotides: TGTGCCATCTCACGGGAAGTGAACACTGAAGCTTTCTTT. The encoded protein is CAISREVNTEAFF.

The rearrangement uses TRBV30 and TRBJ1-1, with 7 bases matching TRBD1. Looked up from germline, CDR1 is GTSNPN and CDR2 is SVGIG (reference sequence). V shed 3 bases, J shed 8 bases, and the junction held 9 bases outside the gene matches. This CDR3 is 13 amino acids long. CDR3 nucleotides: TGTGCCTGGAGATCGAGGGGGACAGAAGAAGCTTTCTTT. Its protein is CAWRSRGTEEAFF.

The chain has TRBV30 and TRBJ1-1; D is ambiguous. Germline V gene sequence: CDR1 GTSNPN, CDR2 SVGIG (reference sequence). V was clipped by 7 bases and J by 6 bases, with 15 bases between them. The CDR3 contains 12 residues. The CDR3 here is CALRRVGSEAFF. The CDR3 DNA reads TGTGCCTTACGGAGAGTTGGTTCTGAAGCTTTCTTT.

There are a few counts of this clone. The chain employs TRBV5-1 and TRBJ2-1, with TRBD2 matching 8 bases. CDR3 length: 16 residues. V trimming: 3 bases; J trimming: 8 bases; junction bases outside the gene matches: 13. Per the germline V gene, CDR1 is SGHRS and CDR2 is YFSETQ. The CDR3 protein is CASSWTGTSRVHEQFF. DNA for the CDR3: TGCGCCAGCAGCTGGACCGGGACTAGTAGGGTGCATGAGCAGTTCTTC.

The J gene is TRBJ2-2, the V gene TRBV3-1 (or the pseudogene TRBV3-2); TRBD2 aligns across 11 bases. J lost 3 bases, V lost 4 bases, and 4 bases had no gene match. This CDR3 contains 16 residues. The germline V gene has CDR1 LGHDT and CDR2 YNNKEL (reference sequence). For the CDR3, the DNA is TGTGCCAGCAGCCGCCGACTAGCGGGACACACCGGGGAGCTGTTTTTT. It is translated as CASSRRLAGHTGELFF.

This clone was picked up a small number of times. This sequence joins TRBV5-1 and TRBJ1-3, with a tentative D call TRBD1 (5 bases). Germline V gene lookup returns CDR1 SGHRS and CDR2 YFSETQ. With 0 bases removed from V and 9 bases from J, the gap between germline ends came to 7 bases. The CDR3 is 12 residues long. CDR3 region: CASSLAGGTIYF. CDR3 coding DNA: TGCGCCAGCAGCTTGGCCGGGGGCACCATATATTTT.

This chain uses TRBV19 with TRBJ1-1, with 9 positions matching TRBD1. Germline loops: CDR1 LNHDA, CDR2 SQIVND (reference sequence). CDR3 length equals 15 residues. J lost 3 bases, V lost 4 bases, and 6 bases had no gene match. CDR3 coding DNA: TGTGCCAGTAGTACCCCCGGGACAGGGTACACTGAAGCTTTCTTT. It is translated as CASSTPGTGYTEAFF.

This chain uses TRBV10-3 with TRBJ1-4; no reliable D call. Trimming shortened V by 6 bases and J by 5 bases, and 7 bases separated the two germline ends. The length of the CDR3 is 12 residues. CDR1 and CDR2 from the germline V gene are ENHRY and SYGVKD. The chain's CDR3 is CAIRRANEKLFF. Here the CDR3 DNA reads TGTGCCATCAGGCGGGCGAATGAAAAACTGTTTTTT.

This chain links TRBV6-1 with TRBJ1-3, with D perhaps TRBD1 (6 bases). The V gene lost 1 base and the J gene lost 7 bases, with 14 bases spanning the gap. The CDR3 length is 15 residues. The V gene's germline CDR1 is MNHNS and CDR2 SASEGT. CDR3: CASSEVGATGNTIYF. The DNA of the CDR3 is TGTGCCAGCAGTGAAGTGGGGGCCACGGGGAACACCATATATTTT.

The chain has TRBV5-1 and TRBJ2-5; the D gene is possibly TRBD1 (7 bases). Germline values: CDR1 SGHRS, CDR2 YFSETQ. CDR3 size: 15 residues. Trimming left V 0 bases short and J 5 bases short, with 14 bases between. CDR3 sequence reads: CASSLVSGGSETQYF. The CDR3 DNA is TGCGCCAGCAGCTTGGTGTCAGGGGGGTCGGAGACCCAGTACTTC.

V and J are TRBV6-4 and TRBJ2-1; D might be TRBD2 (6 bases). Germline V CDR1 and CDR2: MRHNA, SNTAGT. Trimming took 6 bases from V and 7 from J, leaving 16 bases between them. The CDR3 has 14 residues. This CDR3 is CASSPSGSINEQFF. CDR3 nucleotides: TGTGCCAGCAGCCCCTCCGGGAGCATAAATGAGCAGTTCTTC.

CDR3 in DNA: TGTGCCAGCAGCTTATACGGGGATGGGAGCAATCAGCCCCAGCATTTT. Protein: CASSLYGDGSNQPQHF. The V call is TRBV7-3, the J call TRBJ1-5; no reliable D call. Germline V gene lookup returns CDR1 SGHTA and CDR2 FQGTGA. CDR3 length: 16 amino acids. The V end was cut by 2 bases, the J end by 1 base, with 12 bases between.

The CDR3 loop is CASTTGQGAGGELFF. The CDR3 DNA sequence: TGTGCCAGTACCACGGGACAGGGGGCCGGCGGGGAGCTGTTTTTT. The rearrangement uses TRBV19 and TRBJ2-2; 12 bases map to TRBD1. CDR3 length equals 15 residues. From germline, CDR1 is LNHDA and CDR2 SQIVND (reference sequence). Germline trimming cut 7 bases from V and 7 bases from J; bases unmatched to any gene: 7. Full variable domain (outside the CDR3, taken from reference TRBV19 and TRBJ2-2): DGGITQSPKYLFRKEGQNVTLSCEQNLNHDAMYWYRQDPGQGLRLIYYSQIVNDFQKGDIAEGYSVSREKKESFPLTVTSAQKNPTAFYLCASTTGQGAGGELFFGEGSRLTVL.

The V call is TRBV5-1, the J call TRBJ1-5; possibly TRBD1 for D (5 bases). CDR1 SGHRS and CDR2 YFSETQ come from the germline V gene. The CDR3 loop spans 13 amino acids. Trimming stripped 0 bases from V and 9 bases from J, with 10 bases between. The CDR3 region has the DNA TGCGCCAGCAGCTTGGCGTCCGGGGGGCCCCAGCATTTT. It specifies CASSLASGGPQHF. Filled out from reference TRBV5-1 and TRBJ1-5, the complete variable domain reads KAGVTQTPRYLIKTRGQQVTLSCSPISGHRSVSWYQQTPGQGLQFLFEYFSETQRNKGNFPGRFSGRQFSNSRSEMNVSTLELGDSALYLCASSLASGGPQHFGDGTRLSIL.

V usage is TRBV7-3 and J usage is TRBJ2-1; TRBD2 matches at 7 bases. The germline CDR1 and CDR2 sequences are SGHTA and FQGTGA. There are 15 residues in the CDR3. The ends lost 6 bases at V and 2 bases at J; junction bases unmatched: 7. The CDR3: CASSLDGTTYNEQFF. DNA for the CDR3: TGTGCCAGCAGTCTTGACGGGACTACCTACAATGAGCAGTTCTTC.

The chain is built from TRBV30 and TRBJ2-2; possibly TRBD1 for D (5 bases). There are 14 residues in the CDR3. V was clipped by 2 bases and J by 2 bases, with 9 bases between them. CDR1 is GTSNPN and CDR2 is SVGIG in the germline V gene (reference sequence). The DNA for the CDR3 is TGTGCCTGGAGTACAGGCGAAAACACCGGGGAGCTGTTTTTT. Its translation: CAWSTGENTGELFF. Supplemented by reference TRBV30 and TRBJ2-2, the full variable domain reads SQTIHQWPATLVQPVGSPLSLECTVEGTSNPNLYWYRQAAGRGLQLLFYSVGIGQISSEVPQNLSASRPQDRQFILSSKKLLLSDSGFYLCAWSTGENTGELFFGEGSRLTVL.

This clone was picked up one time. This sequence joins TRBV29-1 and TRBJ1-5; 7 bases are a match to TRBD1. Trimming took 3 bases from V and 0 from J; bases not matched to a gene: 11. The germline V gene has CDR1 SQVTM and CDR2 ANQGSEA. The CDR3 is 17 residues long. The CDR3 region has the DNA TGCAGCGTTGAGCCCACCCGGGACAGTTCTAGCAATCAGCCCCAGCATTTT. This codes for CSVEPTRDSSSNQPQHF.

V and J are TRBV19 and TRBJ1-2; D is ambiguous. The CDR3 is 13 residues long. Trimming shortened V by 2 bases and J by 7 bases, and 11 bases separated the two germline ends. From germline, CDR1 is LNHDA and CDR2 SQIVND (reference sequence). The CDR3 protein is CASSITANGGYTF. In nucleotides, the CDR3 is TGTGCCAGTAGTATAACAGCCAATGGTGGCTACACCTTC.

V usage is TRBV5-6 and J usage is TRBJ2-7; 8 bases map to TRBD1. The germline V gene encodes CDR1 SGHDT and CDR2 YYEEEE. The CDR3 has 15 amino acids. Trimming cost V 5 bases and J 2 bases; bases outside gene matches: 9. The CDR3 spells CASRGRGRGAYEQYF. Here the CDR3 DNA reads TGTGCCAGCAGGGGCAGGGGGCGAGGTGCCTACGAGCAGTACTTC.

This sequence joins TRBV19 and TRBJ1-5, with D possibly TRBD1 on 5 matching bases. The germline V and J ends were trimmed by 5 bases and 7 bases, with 15 bases remaining between them. Germline V gene sequence: CDR1 LNHDA, CDR2 SQIVND (reference sequence). The length of the CDR3 is 14 residues. The chain's CDR3 is CASSGGASGQPQHF. DNA of the CDR3: TGTGCCAGTAGTGGCGGGGCTTCGGGGCAGCCCCAGCATTTT.

The J gene is TRBJ2-4, the V gene TRBV18, with TRBD2 as a possible D gene (6 bases). Trimming removed 3 bases from V and 4 bases from J, with 19 bases in between. The CDR3 contains 17 residues. Germline V lookup: CDR1 KGHSH, CDR2 LQKENI. Here the CDR3 reads CASSPPNAGMAKNIQYF. In nucleotides, the CDR3 is TGTGCCAGCTCACCCCCAAACGCGGGAATGGCGAAAAACATTCAGTACTTC.

This chain connects TRBV18 to TRBJ2-2; 10 bases are shared with TRBD1. In germline, CDR1 is KGHSH, CDR2 LQKENI. V trimming: 5 bases; J trimming: 4 bases; junction bases outside the gene matches: 7. The CDR3 runs 16 residues. CDR3 DNA: TGTGCCAGCTCATCACAGGGACAGGGGACCACCGGGGAGCTGTTTTTT. This codes for CASSSQGQGTTGELFF.

The rearrangement links TRBV30 to TRBJ1-1, with D perhaps TRBD1 (6 bases). The germline V gene has CDR1 GTSNPN and CDR2 SVGIG (reference sequence). Trimming shortened V by 4 bases and J by 5 bases, and 17 bases separated the two germline ends. The CDR3 is 14 amino acids. The CDR3 region is CAWNPGGGPTEAFF. The CDR3 region has the DNA TGTGCCTGGAACCCAGGCGGGGGGCCTACTGAAGCTTTCTTT.